This paragraph covers one TCR beta chain sequence. No cognate antigen has been identified for it. No base-level quality is on record; no much larger clone is a single base apart. Its CDR3 holds 13 amino acids, cysteine through phenylalanine. Just CDR3 DNA is preserved here, 39 bases in frame from base 1. The trim is 2 bases for V and 3 bases for J, with a gap of 8 bases between the germline ends. The germline V gene (reference sequence) supplies CDR1 SEHNR and CDR2 FQNEAQ. TCRbeta CDR3 regions were amplified from genomic DNA by means of the immunoSEQ Assay, a bias-controlled multiplex PCR. As for how the authors treated the data: Nucleated cell counts per sample were estimated from amplification of reference gene primers within the assay. To quantify the absolute abundance of each unique TCRbeta CDR3 rearrangement, sequence reads were collapsed and filtered. For each sample, productive Simpson clonality was calculated by taking the square root of Simpson's diversity index across productive rearrangements. TCRdb provides this immuneACCESS table in a form limited to in-frame rearrangements. Some clones are lacking; in checked studies, under half of them reflect an unresolved V gene, and why the rest are absent is not known. Clone size and the V and J calls come from that table; the DNA yielded D and trimming. Present in this sample are 200,000 or so clones, approximately 85% of which were seen just once. The top ten constitute about 3% of the sample.

Samples from volunteer blood donors who had recovered from COVID-19 were contributed by a second Seattle source. Each collaborating institution followed its own protocols to collect whole blood in K2EDTA tubes. Collaborator samples were shipped for TCRbeta analysis as frozen whole blood, isolated PBMCs, or DNA extracted from either sample type. The sample originates from a study of blood T cell repertoires in COVID-19 (dated by TCRdb to the early 2020s). A note on the overall study: Samples covering the acute and convalescent phases of COVID-19 were provided by collaborators in the United States, Italy and Spain. HLA class I and class II types, where available, came from metadata supplied by the sample provider rather than from assay-based typing. The prospective study material was composed of cDNA or gDNA derived from T cells, B-cell-depleted T cells, or PBMCs. The repertoires were released in a freely available public database meant as a resource for research on the immune response to SARS-CoV-2. A de-identified subject ID, COVID-19 status, age in years and sex were almost always included in the sample metadata. The samples were drawn from two sources: the first 160 participants of the ongoing ImmuneRACE study, and 950 to 1,500 subjects contributed by 6 global collaborators. Deeply sampled blood TCRbeta repertoires from subjects exposed to, actively infected with, or recovered from COVID-19 were included in the dataset.

Broad study findings and their caveats: The quantity of clinical and demographic metadata differed by source and by participant and was supplied without curation.

The sequenced sample consisted of peripheral blood. Rearrangement joined TRBV7-9 to TRBJ2-7; there is no confident call for the D gene. This clonotype originated in a man between 50 and 59 years old who had recovered from COVID-19. In nucleotide form, the sequence is TGTGCCAGCAGCTTAAGTTTAGACTACGAGCAGTACTTC. It specifies CASSLSLDYEQYF. The CDR3 plus the reference TRBV7-9 and TRBJ2-7 genes for the other parts give the full variable domain: DTGVSQNPRHKITKRGQNVTFRCDPISEHNRLYWYRQTLGQGPEFLTYFQNEAQLEKSRLLSDRFSAERPKGSFSTLEIQRTEQGDSAMYLCASSLSLDYEQYFGPGTRLTVT.